One sample yielded the 19 T cell receptor beta chains listed below, sequenced in a study of T cell responses to AZD1222 COVID-19 vaccine. The method was immunoSEQ multiplex PCR; TCRdb's version includes in-frame clones alone and lacks a portion of them. Altogether around 130,000 clones are present, around 90% being singletons, with the ten largest covering over 5%. This specimen was peripheral blood, taken 28 days after the second AZD1222 dose. Source of these receptors: an adult who received the AZD1222 COVID-19 vaccine.

This sequence joins TRBV10-3 and TRBJ1-1, with TRBD1 identical over 7 bases. Germline V gene sequence: CDR1 ENHRY, CDR2 SYGVKD. J was trimmed by 0 bases and V by 4 bases; bases with no gene match: 5. This CDR3 spans 15 amino acids. The CDR3 protein is CAISGSGTVNTEAFF. The CDR3 coding sequence is TGTGCCATCAGTGGATCCGGGACAGTGAACACTGAAGCTTTCTTT.

This clone was recorded once. The V gene is TRBV5-1, the J gene TRBJ1-1; the D gene is possibly TRBD1 (5 bases). V was clipped by 0 bases and J by 1 base, with 10 bases between them. This CDR3 region has 15 residues. Looked up from germline, CDR1 is SGHRS and CDR2 is YFSETQ. This CDR3 reads CASSLAPGSNTEAFF. CDR3 DNA sequence: TGCGCCAGCAGCTTGGCCCCAGGGTCGAACACTGAAGCTTTCTTT.

This clone was detected once. The chain has TRBV5-4 and TRBJ2-3, with TRBD2 matching over 9 bases. V shed 3 bases, J shed 4 bases, and the junction held 9 bases outside the gene matches. Germline CDR1 is SGHNT and CDR2 is YYREEE (reference sequence). This CDR3 comprises 16 residues. For the CDR3, the DNA is TGTGCCAGCAGCTGGGGGGCTAGCGGGGTCGCAGATACGCAGTATTTT. This sequence encodes CASSWGASGVADTQYF.

This clone was seen a single time. This rearrangement joins TRBV28 to TRBJ1-2; D unclear. V lost 4 bases, J lost 2 bases, and 8 bases lay in between. CDR1 is MDHEN, CDR2 SYDVKM, per germline. The CDR3 runs to 13 residues. The CDR3: CASSYDGNYGYTF. The CDR3 nucleotides are TGTGCCAGCAGTTACGACGGGAACTATGGCTACACCTTC.

The chain carries TRBV3-1 (or the pseudogene TRBV3-2) and TRBJ1-5; 9 bases map to TRBD1. V gave up 2 bases and J gave up 5 bases; unmatched junction bases: 4. The CDR3 is made up of 15 amino acids. Germline loops: CDR1 LGHDT, CDR2 YNNKEL (reference sequence). CDR3 residues: CASSQTGQGDQPQHF. The CDR3 region has the DNA TGTGCCAGCAGCCAAACGGGACAGGGTGATCAGCCCCAGCATTTT.

The CDR3 bases are TGTGCCAGTAGTATCGTTGGCGGGGGGGCGCAAGAGACCCAGTACTTC. Encoded protein: CASSIVGGGAQETQYF. J is TRBJ2-5 and V is TRBV19; 9 nucleotides agree with TRBD2. The CDR3 sequence is 16 residues long. V lost 3 bases, J lost 2 bases, and 7 bases stayed unmatched. CDR1 and CDR2 from the germline V gene are LNHDA and SQIVND (reference sequence).

This sequence joins TRBV18 and TRBJ1-2, with D perhaps matching TRBD1 (5 bases). The V end lost 4 bases, the J end lost 3 bases, and 12 bases lay between the germline ends. The CDR3 length is 14 residues. The V gene's germline CDR1 is KGHSH and CDR2 LQKENI. Here the CDR3 reads CASSQIRGDYGYTF. The CDR3 DNA follows: TGTGCCAGCTCACAGATTAGGGGCGACTATGGCTACACCTTC.

This rearrangement joins TRBV18 to TRBJ1-1; D may be TRBD1 (6 bases). Germline V gene data show CDR1 as KGHSH and CDR2 as LQKENI. CDR3 length equals 15 residues. V lost 3 bases and J lost 3, with 14 bases in between. CDR3 sequence: CASSPTGRWDTEAFF. The CDR3 region has the DNA TGTGCCAGCTCACCTACAGGGAGGTGGGACACTGAAGCTTTCTTT.

The gene calls are TRBV12-3 or TRBV12-4 and TRBJ1-2, with D uncertain. This CDR3 is 13 amino acids long. Between the trimmed V and J ends, which lost 7 bases and 8 bases, there was a span of 17 bases. The CDR3 nucleotides read TGTGCCAGCACTAACGTCCCCGATTGGGGCTACACCTTC. Translating it yields CASTNVPDWGYTF.

The rearrangement links TRBV12-3 or TRBV12-4 to TRBJ1-2; no clear D gene. CDR3 length: 12 residues. The V gene lost 3 bases and the J gene lost 4 bases, with 6 bases spanning the gap. CDR3 protein: CASSLGSYGYTF. For the CDR3, the DNA is TGTGCCAGCAGTTTGGGTAGCTATGGCTACACCTTC.

The chain uses TRBV19 and TRBJ1-6; D uncertain. V dropped 7 bases and J dropped 11 bases, with 18 bases sitting between them. CDR3 length: 14 residues. Looked up from germline, CDR1 is LNHDA and CDR2 is SQIVND (reference sequence). CDR3 in amino acids: CASMVGPLGTPLHF. The CDR3 coding sequence is TGTGCCAGTATGGTGGGCCCCCTAGGAACACCCCTCCACTTT.

This clone has a single count. J is TRBJ1-2 and V is TRBV12-3 or TRBV12-4; possible D gene TRBD1, 5 bases. Trimming stripped 3 bases from V and 5 bases from J, with 10 bases between. This CDR3 region has 13 residues. CDR3 region: CASSFDSTYGYTF. The CDR3 nucleotides read TGTGCCAGCAGTTTCGACAGTACATATGGCTACACCTTC.

V usage is TRBV12-2 and J usage is TRBJ1-5; the DNA was not compared with TRBD1, the D call given in the table. TRBV12-2 is termed a pseudogene. This CDR3 comprises 17 residues. Here the CDR3 DNA reads TGTGCAAGTCGCTTAGTGACAGGGGGCCGGAGCAATCAGCCCCAGCATTTT. Protein: CASRLVTGGRSNQPQHF.

The chain employs TRBV5-1 and TRBJ2-7; D is uncertain. This CDR3 has 14 amino acids. V was trimmed by 0 bases and J by 2 bases, leaving 9 bases between them. Looked up from germline, CDR1 is SGHRS and CDR2 is YFSETQ. In DNA form, the CDR3 reads TGCGCCAGCAGCTTGGACGGCAGTACCTACGAGCAGTACTTC. It codes for CASSLDGSTYEQYF.

The chain employs TRBV30 and TRBJ1-2; D is uncertain. The V gene's germline CDR1 is GTSNPN and CDR2 SVGIG (reference sequence). The CDR3 length is 14 residues. V was pared by 3 bases and J by 4 bases, with 15 bases between. The DNA of the CDR3 is TGTGCCTGGAGACAAAATGACGGAATCTATGGCTACACCTTC. It yields the protein CAWRQNDGIYGYTF.

J is TRBJ1-6 and V is TRBV18; D gene ambiguous. Per the germline V gene, CDR1 is KGHSH and CDR2 is LQKENI. There are 14 residues in the CDR3. The germline V and J ends were trimmed by 2 bases and 4 bases, with 6 bases remaining between them. CDR3 nucleotides: TGTGCCAGCTCACCAGGCGGTTATAATTCACCCCTCCACTTT. Amino acid sequence: CASSPGGYNSPLHF.

V is TRBV2 and J is TRBJ2-7; D remains unclear. Germline V gene sequence: CDR1 SNHLY, CDR2 FYNNEI. V lost 4 bases and J 6 bases, leaving 16 bases between the germline ends. The CDR3 spans 14 residues. In DNA, the CDR3 is TGTGCCAGCAGTGCCGAACTTGAACCTCCCGAGCAGTACTTC. Its protein is CASSAELEPPEQYF. Full variable domain (rest looked up from reference TRBV2 and TRBJ2-7): EPEVTQTPSHQVTQMGQEVILRCVPISNHLYFYWYRQILGQKVEFLVSFYNNEISEKSEIFDDQFSVERPDGSNFTLKIRSTKLEDSAMYFCASSAELEPPEQYFGPGTRLTVT.

The CDR3 protein is CASSFRLAGSWPDTQYF. The CDR3, as DNA: TGTGCCAGCAGTTTTAGGCTAGCGGGGAGTTGGCCAGATACGCAGTATTTT. This chain joins TRBV27 and TRBJ2-3; TRBD2 agrees at 9 bases. Germline CDR1 is MNHEY and CDR2 is SMNVEV (reference sequence). Trimming removed 3 bases from V and 4 bases from J; junction bases left unmatched: 11. The CDR3 has 17 residues.

The chain recombines TRBV30 with TRBJ2-7; D ambiguous. V lost 1 base, J lost 2 bases, and 3 bases lay in between. The CDR3 covers 11 residues. Germline V CDR1 and CDR2: GTSNPN, SVGIG (reference sequence). The CDR3 sequence: CAWSGPYEQYF. CDR3 DNA sequence: TGTGCCTGGAGTGGGCCCTACGAGCAGTACTTC.